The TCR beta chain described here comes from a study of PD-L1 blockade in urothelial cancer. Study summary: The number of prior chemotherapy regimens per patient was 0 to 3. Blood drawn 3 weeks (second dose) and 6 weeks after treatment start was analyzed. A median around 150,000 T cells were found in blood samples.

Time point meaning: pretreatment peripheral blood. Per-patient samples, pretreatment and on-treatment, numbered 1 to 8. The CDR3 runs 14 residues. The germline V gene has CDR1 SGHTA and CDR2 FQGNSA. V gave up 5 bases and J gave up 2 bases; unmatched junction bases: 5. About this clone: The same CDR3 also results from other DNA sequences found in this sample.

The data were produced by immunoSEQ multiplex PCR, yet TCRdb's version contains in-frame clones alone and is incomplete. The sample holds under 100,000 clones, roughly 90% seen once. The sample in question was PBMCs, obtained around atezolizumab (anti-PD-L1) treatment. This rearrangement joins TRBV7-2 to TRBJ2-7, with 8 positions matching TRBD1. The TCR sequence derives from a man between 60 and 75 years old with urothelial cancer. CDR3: CASSPGQGPYEQYF. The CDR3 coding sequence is TGTGCCAGCAGCCCCGGACAGGGTCCCTACGAGCAGTACTTC.